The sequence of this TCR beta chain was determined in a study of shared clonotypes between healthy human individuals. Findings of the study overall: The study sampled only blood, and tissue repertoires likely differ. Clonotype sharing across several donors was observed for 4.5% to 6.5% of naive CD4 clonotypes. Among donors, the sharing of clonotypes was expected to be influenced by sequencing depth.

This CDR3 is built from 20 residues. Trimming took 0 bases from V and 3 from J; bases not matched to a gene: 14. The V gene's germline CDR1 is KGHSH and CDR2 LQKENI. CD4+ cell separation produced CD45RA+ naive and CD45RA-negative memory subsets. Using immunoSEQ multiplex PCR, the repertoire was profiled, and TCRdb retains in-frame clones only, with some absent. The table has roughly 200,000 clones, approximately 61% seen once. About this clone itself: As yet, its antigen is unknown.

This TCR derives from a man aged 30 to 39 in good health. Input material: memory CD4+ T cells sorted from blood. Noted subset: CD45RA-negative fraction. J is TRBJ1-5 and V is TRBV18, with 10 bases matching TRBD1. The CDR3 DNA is TGTGCCAGCTCACCACCTCCGGGACAGGGGTCAACGCAACCCAATCAGCCCCAGCATTTT. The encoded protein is CASSPPPGQGSTQPNQPQHF.